The clone carrying this T cell receptor beta chain appeared many times. Unsorted whole blood served as the source of blood RNA, and germline DNA was extracted as well. Surgery was preceded by the collection of 3 to 4.5 milliliters of peripheral blood. The CDR3 loop spans 14 amino acids. Germline CDR1 and CDR2: SGHNT and YENEEA. Between the trimmed V and J ends, which lost 2 bases and 2 bases, there was a span of 9 bases. These data originate in a study of tumor-infiltrating lymphocytes in primary liver carcinoma. Study-level background: Men as well as women, aged 30 to 69 years, made up the patients.

The input was approximately 500 ng total RNA; TCR beta cDNA was made from it with a constant-region primer. A slightly modified ARM-PCR protocol with three nested multiplex PCR rounds produced these TCR beta libraries. Rounds one and two of PCR, each of about 10 cycles, were primed with TRBV1-TRBV30 forward primers and a C-beta reverse primer. From the multiplex PCR reads, TCRdb called clonotypes with MiXCR, one entry per CDR3 protein. The sample shows some 200,000 distinct CDR3 sequences, around 60% of them seen only once. Sequenced material: peripheral blood. The receptor's source is a woman aged 60 to 75 with primary liver carcinoma and hepatitis B virus infection. The genes are TRBV11-3 and TRBJ2-5; D remains ambiguous. The CDR3 protein is CASSLQAAQETQYF. The CDR3 coding sequence is TGTGCCAGCAGCTTACAAGCAGCACAAGAGACCCAGTACTTC. Supplemented by reference TRBV11-3 and TRBJ2-5, the full variable domain reads EAGVVQSPRYKIIEKKQPVAFWCNPISGHNTLYWYLQNLGQGPELLIRYENEEAVDDSQLPKDRFSAERLKGVDSTLKIQPAELGDSAVYLCASSLQAAQETQYFGPGTRLLVL.